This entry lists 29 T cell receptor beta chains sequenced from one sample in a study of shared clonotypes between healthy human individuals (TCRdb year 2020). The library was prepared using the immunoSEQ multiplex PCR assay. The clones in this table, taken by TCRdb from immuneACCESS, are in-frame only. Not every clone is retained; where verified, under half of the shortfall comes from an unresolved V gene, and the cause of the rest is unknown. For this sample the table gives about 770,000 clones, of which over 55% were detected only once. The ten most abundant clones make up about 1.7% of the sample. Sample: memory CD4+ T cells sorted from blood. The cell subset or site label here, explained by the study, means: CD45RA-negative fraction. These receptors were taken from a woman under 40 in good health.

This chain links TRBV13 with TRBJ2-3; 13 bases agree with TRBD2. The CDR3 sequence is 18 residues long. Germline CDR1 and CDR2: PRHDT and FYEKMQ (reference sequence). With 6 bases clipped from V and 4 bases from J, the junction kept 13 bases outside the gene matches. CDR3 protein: CASSSTGTSGVHSDTQYF. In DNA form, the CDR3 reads TGTGCCAGCAGTTCAACCGGGACTAGCGGGGTTCACTCAGATACGCAGTATTTT.

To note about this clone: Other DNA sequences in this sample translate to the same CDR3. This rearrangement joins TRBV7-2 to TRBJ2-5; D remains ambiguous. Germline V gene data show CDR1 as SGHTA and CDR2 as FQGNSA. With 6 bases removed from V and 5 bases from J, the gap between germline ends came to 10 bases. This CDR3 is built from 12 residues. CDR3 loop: CASSRTQETQYF. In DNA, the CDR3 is TGTGCCAGCAGTAGAACACAGGAGACCCAGTACTTC.

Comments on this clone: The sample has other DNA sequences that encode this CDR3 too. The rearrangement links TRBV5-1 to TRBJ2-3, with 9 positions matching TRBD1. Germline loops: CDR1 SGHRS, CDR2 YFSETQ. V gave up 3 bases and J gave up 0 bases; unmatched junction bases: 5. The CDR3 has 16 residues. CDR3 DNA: TGCGCCAGCAGCTGGGGACAGGGCCCCAGCACAGATACGCAGTATTTT. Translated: CASSWGQGPSTDTQYF.

CDR3 protein: CASSQEGAWTEAFF. In DNA form, the CDR3 reads TGCGCCAGCAGCCAAGAGGGGGCGTGGACTGAAGCTTTCTTT. V is TRBV4-1 and J is TRBJ1-1, with D perhaps TRBD1 (6 bases). This CDR3 has 14 amino acids. V was cut by 0 bases and J by 5 bases, with 10 bases left in between. Germline assignment: CDR1 MGHRA and CDR2 YSYEKL.

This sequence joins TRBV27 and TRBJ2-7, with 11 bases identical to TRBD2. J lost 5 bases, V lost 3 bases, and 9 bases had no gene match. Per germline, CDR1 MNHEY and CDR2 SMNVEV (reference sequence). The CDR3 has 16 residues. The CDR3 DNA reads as TGTGCCAGCAGTTTCACTAGCGGGAGTATTACCGACGAGCAGTACTTC. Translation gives CASSFTSGSITDEQYF.

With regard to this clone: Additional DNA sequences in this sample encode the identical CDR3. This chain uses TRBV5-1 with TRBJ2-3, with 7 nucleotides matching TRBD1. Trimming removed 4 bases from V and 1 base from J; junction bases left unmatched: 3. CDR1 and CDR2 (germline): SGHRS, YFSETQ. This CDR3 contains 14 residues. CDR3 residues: CASSIGQGTDTQYF. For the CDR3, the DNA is TGCGCCAGCAGCATCGGACAGGGCACAGATACGCAGTATTTT.

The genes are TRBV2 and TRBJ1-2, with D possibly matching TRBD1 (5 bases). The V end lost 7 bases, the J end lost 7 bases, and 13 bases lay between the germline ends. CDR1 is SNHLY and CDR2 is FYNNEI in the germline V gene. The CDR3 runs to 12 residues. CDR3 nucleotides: TGTGCCAGCATGGGACTAGGAGGTGGCTACACCTTC. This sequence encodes CASMGLGGGYTF.

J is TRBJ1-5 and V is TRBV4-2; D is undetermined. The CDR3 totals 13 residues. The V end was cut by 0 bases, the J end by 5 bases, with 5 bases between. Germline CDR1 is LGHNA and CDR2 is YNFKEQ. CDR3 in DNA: TGTGCCAGCAGCCAAGATAGGGATCAGCCCCAGCATTTT. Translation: CASSQDRDQPQHF.

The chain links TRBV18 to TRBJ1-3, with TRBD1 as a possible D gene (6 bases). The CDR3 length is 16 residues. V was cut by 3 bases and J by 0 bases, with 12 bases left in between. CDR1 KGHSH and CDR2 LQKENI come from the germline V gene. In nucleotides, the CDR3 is TGTGCCAGCTCACCTGGCGGGGGCGACTCTGGAAACACCATATATTTT. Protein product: CASSPGGGDSGNTIYF.

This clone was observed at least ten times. CDR3 sequence: CASSIGQGDDTQYF. The CDR3 bases are TGTGCCAGTAGTATAGGGCAGGGGGACGATACGCAGTATTTT. The genes are TRBV19 and TRBJ2-3; 7 bases are shared with TRBD1. The germline gives CDR1 LNHDA, CDR2 SQIVND (reference sequence). The CDR3 runs 14 residues. The V segment lost 1 base and the J segment 6 bases; nucleotides outside the gene matches: 4.

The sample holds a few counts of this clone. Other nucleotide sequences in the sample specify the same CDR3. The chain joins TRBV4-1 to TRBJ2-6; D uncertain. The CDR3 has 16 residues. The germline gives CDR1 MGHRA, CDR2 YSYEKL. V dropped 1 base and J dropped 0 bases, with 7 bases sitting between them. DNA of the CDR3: TGCGCCAGCAGCCAAGGCCACAGCTCTGGGGCCAACGTCCTGACTTTC. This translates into CASSQGHSSGANVLTF.

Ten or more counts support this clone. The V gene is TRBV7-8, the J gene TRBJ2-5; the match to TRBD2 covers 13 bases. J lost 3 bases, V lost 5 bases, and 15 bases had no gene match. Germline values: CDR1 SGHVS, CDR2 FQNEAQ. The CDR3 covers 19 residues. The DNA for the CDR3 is TGTGCCAGCAGCCTGGCGATTGGACTAGCGGGAGTTGGGGAAGAGACCCAGTACTTC. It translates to CASSLAIGLAGVGEETQYF.

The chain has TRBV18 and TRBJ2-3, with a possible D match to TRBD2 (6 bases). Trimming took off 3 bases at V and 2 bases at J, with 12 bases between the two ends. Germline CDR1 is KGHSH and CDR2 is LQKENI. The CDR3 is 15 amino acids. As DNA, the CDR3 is TGTGCCAGCTCACCGTCGGGGGACTCCACAGATACGCAGTATTTT. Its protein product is CASSPSGDSTDTQYF.

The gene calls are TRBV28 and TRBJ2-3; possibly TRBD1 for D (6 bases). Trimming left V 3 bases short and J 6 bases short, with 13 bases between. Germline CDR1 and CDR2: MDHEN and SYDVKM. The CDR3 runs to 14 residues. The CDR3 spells CASSFSGARDTQYF. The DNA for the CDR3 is TGTGCCAGCAGTTTTTCAGGGGCGAGGGATACGCAGTATTTT.

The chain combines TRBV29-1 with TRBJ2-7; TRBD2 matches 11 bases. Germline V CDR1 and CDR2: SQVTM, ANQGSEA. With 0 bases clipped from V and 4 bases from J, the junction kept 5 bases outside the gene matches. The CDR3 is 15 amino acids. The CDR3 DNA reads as TGCAGCGTTGAAGATCAACTAGCGGGAGATTACGAGCAGTACTTC. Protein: CSVEDQLAGDYEQYF.

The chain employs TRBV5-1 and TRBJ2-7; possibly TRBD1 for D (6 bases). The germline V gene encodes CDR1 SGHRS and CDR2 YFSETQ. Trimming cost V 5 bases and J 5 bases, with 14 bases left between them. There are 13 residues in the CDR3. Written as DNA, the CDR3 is TGCGCCAGCAGTCTTACAGGGAAGAACGAGCAGTACTTC. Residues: CASSLTGKNEQYF.

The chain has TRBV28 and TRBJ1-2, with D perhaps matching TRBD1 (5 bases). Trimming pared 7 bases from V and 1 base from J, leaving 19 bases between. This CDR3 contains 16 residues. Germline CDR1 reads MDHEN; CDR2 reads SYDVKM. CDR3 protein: CASTEPRTSLNYGYTF. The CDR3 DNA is TGTGCCAGCACTGAACCCCGGACAAGTCTTAACTATGGCTACACCTTC.

The CDR3 protein is CTSSQDVLDRRLVEQYF. CDR3 nucleotide sequence: TGCACCAGCAGCCAAGATGTATTAGACCGACGTCTCGTCGAGCAGTACTTC. The chain couples TRBV1 to TRBJ2-7. TRBV1 is an annotated pseudogene. CDR3 length: 17 amino acids.

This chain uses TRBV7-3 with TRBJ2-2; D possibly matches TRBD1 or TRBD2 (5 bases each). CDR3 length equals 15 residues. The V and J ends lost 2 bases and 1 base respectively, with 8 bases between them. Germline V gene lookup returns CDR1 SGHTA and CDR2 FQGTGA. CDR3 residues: CASSLGTENTGELFF. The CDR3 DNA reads TGTGCCAGCAGCTTAGGGACCGAGAACACCGGGGAGCTGTTTTTT.

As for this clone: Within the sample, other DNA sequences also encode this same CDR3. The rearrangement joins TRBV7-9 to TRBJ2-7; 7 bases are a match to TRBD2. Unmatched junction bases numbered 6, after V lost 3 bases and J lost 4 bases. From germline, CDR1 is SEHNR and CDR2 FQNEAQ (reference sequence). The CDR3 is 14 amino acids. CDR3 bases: TGTGCCAGCAGCTTCGGCGGGAGTTCTTACGAGCAGTACTTC. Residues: CASSFGGSSYEQYF. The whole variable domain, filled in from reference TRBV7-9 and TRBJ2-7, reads DTGVSQNPRHKITKRGQNVTFRCDPISEHNRLYWYRQTLGQGPEFLTYFQNEAQLEKSRLLSDRFSAERPKGSFSTLEIQRTEQGDSAMYLCASSFGGSSYEQYFGPGTRLTVT.

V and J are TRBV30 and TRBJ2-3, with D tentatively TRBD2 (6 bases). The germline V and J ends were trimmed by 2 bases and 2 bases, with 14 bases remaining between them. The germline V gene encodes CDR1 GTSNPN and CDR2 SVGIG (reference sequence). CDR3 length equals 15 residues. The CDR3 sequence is CAWSSGERVTDTQYF. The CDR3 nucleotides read TGTGCCTGGAGTTCGGGGGAGAGGGTCACAGATACGCAGTATTTT.

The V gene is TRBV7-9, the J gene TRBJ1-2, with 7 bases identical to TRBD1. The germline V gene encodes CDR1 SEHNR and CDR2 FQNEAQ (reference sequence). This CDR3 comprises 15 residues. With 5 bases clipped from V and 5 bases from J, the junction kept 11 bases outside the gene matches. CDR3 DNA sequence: TGTGCCAGCAGCCAACCGGGACAGAGAATATATGGCTACACCTTC. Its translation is CASSQPGQRIYGYTF.

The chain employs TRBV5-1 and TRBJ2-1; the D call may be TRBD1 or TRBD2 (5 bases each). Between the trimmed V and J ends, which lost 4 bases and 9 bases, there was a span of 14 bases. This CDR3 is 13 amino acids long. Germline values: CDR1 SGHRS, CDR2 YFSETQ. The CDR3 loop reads CASSTRQRFEQFF. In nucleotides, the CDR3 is TGCGCCAGCAGCACTAGACAGAGATTTGAGCAGTTCTTC.

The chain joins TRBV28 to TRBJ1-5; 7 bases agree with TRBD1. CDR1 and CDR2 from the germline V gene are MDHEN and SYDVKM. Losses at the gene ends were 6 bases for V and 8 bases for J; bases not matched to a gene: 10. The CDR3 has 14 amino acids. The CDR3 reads CASRLWAGGKPQHF. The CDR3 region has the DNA TGTGCCAGCAGACTTTGGGCAGGGGGGAAGCCCCAGCATTTT.

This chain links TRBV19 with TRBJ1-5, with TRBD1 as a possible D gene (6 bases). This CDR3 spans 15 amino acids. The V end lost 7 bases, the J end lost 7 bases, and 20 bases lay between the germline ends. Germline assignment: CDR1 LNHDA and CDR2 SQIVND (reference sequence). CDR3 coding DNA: TGTGCCAGTACCACCCAGGGGATAGATCGGCAGCCCCAGCATTTT. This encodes CASTTQGIDRQPQHF.

This CDR3 reads CASRLPLQGQPQHF. CDR3 DNA: TGTGCCAGCAGACTCCCCTTACAGGGTCAGCCCCAGCATTTT. The rearrangement uses TRBV28 and TRBJ1-5; D might be TRBD1 (6 bases). Per the germline V gene, CDR1 is MDHEN and CDR2 is SYDVKM. CDR3 length: 14 amino acids. Trimming took off 6 bases at V and 6 bases at J, with 15 bases between the two ends.

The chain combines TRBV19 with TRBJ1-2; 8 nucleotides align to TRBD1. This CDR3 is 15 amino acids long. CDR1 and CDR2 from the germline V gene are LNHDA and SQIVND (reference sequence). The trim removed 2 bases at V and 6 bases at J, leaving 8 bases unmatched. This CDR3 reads CASSINPRDRNGYTF. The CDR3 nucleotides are TGTGCCAGTAGTATAAACCCCCGGGACAGGAATGGCTACACCTTC.

CDR3 sequence reads: CASSLQWRDYEQYF. Here the CDR3 DNA reads TGTGCCAGCAGCCTCCAGTGGAGGGACTACGAGCAGTACTTC. The V call is TRBV11-2, the J call TRBJ2-7; the D gene is possibly TRBD2 (6 bases). This CDR3 spans 14 amino acids. CDR1 is SGHAT, CDR2 FQNNGV, per germline. Trimming took 5 bases from V and 3 from J, leaving 14 bases between them.

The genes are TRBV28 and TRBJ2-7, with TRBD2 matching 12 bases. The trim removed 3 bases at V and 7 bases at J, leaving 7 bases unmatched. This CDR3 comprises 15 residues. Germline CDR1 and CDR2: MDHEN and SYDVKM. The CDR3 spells CASSFSSGRGREQYF. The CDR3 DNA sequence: TGTGCCAGCAGTTTCTCTAGCGGGAGGGGGAGGGAGCAGTACTTC.